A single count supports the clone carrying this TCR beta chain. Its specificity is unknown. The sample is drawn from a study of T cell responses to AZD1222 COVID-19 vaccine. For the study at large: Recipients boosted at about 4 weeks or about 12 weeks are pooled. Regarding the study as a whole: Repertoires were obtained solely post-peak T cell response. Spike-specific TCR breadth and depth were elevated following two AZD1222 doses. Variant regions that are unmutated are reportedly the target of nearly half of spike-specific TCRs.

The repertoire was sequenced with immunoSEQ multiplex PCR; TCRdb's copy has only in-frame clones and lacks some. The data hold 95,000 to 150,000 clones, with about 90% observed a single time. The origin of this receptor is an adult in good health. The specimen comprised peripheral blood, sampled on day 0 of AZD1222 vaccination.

In nucleotides, the CDR3 is TGTGCCAGCAGTTACGGCAGGGACAATCAGCCCCAGCATTTT. Amino acid sequence: CASSYGRDNQPQHF. This sequence joins TRBV6-6 and TRBJ1-5, with a possible D match to TRBD1 (5 bases). Between the trimmed V and J ends, which lost 2 bases and 3 bases, there was a span of 8 bases. Per the germline V gene, CDR1 is MNHNY and CDR2 is SVGAGI (reference sequence). This CDR3 region has 14 residues.